This TCR beta chain is from a study of yellow fever vaccine responses in identical twins. Germline loops: CDR1 SGHNT, CDR2 YENEEA. The V gene end was trimmed by 2 bases and the J gene end by 4 bases; junction bases not matched to a gene: 7. CDR3 length equals 16 residues. TCRdb reprocessed the RT-PCR reads with MiXCR, giving one entry per CDR3 protein. The sample yields about 2,800 distinct CDR3 sequences, 75% to 85% seen once. The TCR sequence derives from a female donor who received the yellow fever vaccine. The rearrangement joins TRBV11-3 to TRBJ2-3, with 9 bases fitting TRBD2. Sample: T cells from blood (PBMCs), unsorted or a sorted subset (not recorded which), taken before or after yellow fever vaccination (not recorded which). CDR3 residues: CASSLSPSGTADTQYF. The CDR3 region has the DNA TGTGCCAGCAGCTTAAGTCCTAGCGGGACCGCAGATACGCAGTATTTT.